The rows below give T cell receptor beta chains drawn from one sample of a study of shared clonotypes between healthy human individuals. Measured with immunoSEQ multiplex PCR; TCRdb has only the in-frame clones, and not every one. This sample has about 110,000 clones; around 68% occur once, and the top ten carry 24%. Sequencing was performed on memory CD8+ T cells sorted from blood. The source of these receptors is a woman in her 30s in good health. CDR3s include the opening cysteine and the closing phenylalanine or tryptophan. Each record gives: J gene, D gene, V gene, clone size, CDR3 protein, CDR3 DNA. D genes are given only for firm matches. For some rows the clone size is stated as once, few or many, or as a class when expanded; others skip it.

J gene: TRBJ2-2; D gene: NA; V gene: TRBV25-1; clone size: NA; CDR3 protein: CASSDLGNTGELFF; CDR3 DNA: TGTGCCAGCAGTGATCTTGGGAACACCGGGGAGCTGTTTTTT
J gene: TRBJ2-6; D gene: NA; V gene: TRBV4-1; clone size: NA; CDR3 protein: CASSQVRGFGSGANVLTF; CDR3 DNA: TGCGCCAGCAGCCAAGTCCGGGGGTTCGGCTCTGGGGCCAACGTCCTGACTTTC
J gene: TRBJ2-3; D gene: NA; V gene: TRBV2; clone size: NA; CDR3 protein: CASSRGGTDTQYF; CDR3 DNA: TGTGCCAGCAGTAGGGGAGGCACAGATACGCAGTATTTT
J gene: TRBJ2-4; D gene: TRBD1; V gene: TRBV5-1; clone size: NA; CDR3 protein: CASTTGTGATIQYF; CDR3 DNA: TGCGCCAGCACCACCGGGACAGGTGCAACCATTCAGTACTTC
J gene: TRBJ2-3; D gene: TRBD1; V gene: TRBV27; clone size: NA; CDR3 protein: CASRTDRGTDTQYF; CDR3 DNA: TGTGCCAGCAGGACCGACAGGGGCACAGATACGCAGTATTTT
J gene: TRBJ2-7; D gene: NA; V gene: TRBV7-9; clone size: NA; CDR3 protein: CASSQARLEQYF; CDR3 DNA: TGTGCCAGCAGCCAGGCTCGGCTCGAGCAGTACTTC
J gene: TRBJ2-7; D gene: NA; V gene: TRBV28; clone size: NA; CDR3 protein: CASSPNSYEQYF; CDR3 DNA: TGTGCCAGCAGTCCTAACTCCTACGAGCAGTACTTC
J gene: TRBJ2-1; D gene: NA; V gene: TRBV2; clone size: NA; CDR3 protein: CASSGPYNEQFF; CDR3 DNA: TGTGCCAGCAGTGGGCCTTACAATGAGCAGTTCTTC
J gene: TRBJ1-2; D gene: NA; V gene: TRBV4-1; clone size: NA; CDR3 protein: CASSRKPSIYGYTF; CDR3 DNA: TGCGCCAGCAGCCGGAAACCAAGCATCTATGGCTACACCTTC
J gene: TRBJ1-4; D gene: NA; V gene: TRBV7-9; clone size: NA; CDR3 protein: CASSSEKEEKLFF; CDR3 DNA: TGTGCCAGCAGCTCGGAGAAAGAGGAAAAACTGTTTTTT
J gene: TRBJ1-6; D gene: NA; V gene: TRBV11-2; clone size: NA; CDR3 protein: CASRTAGSRTPLHF; CDR3 DNA: TGTGCCAGCAGGACCGCCGGGAGTAGGACACCCCTCCACTTT
J gene: TRBJ2-7; D gene: NA; V gene: TRBV7-9; clone size: few; CDR3 protein: CASSPPGNGPYEQYF; CDR3 DNA: TGTGCCAGCAGCCCCCCGGGAAATGGACCCTACGAGCAGTACTTC
J gene: TRBJ2-1; D gene: NA; V gene: TRBV25-1; clone size: few; CDR3 protein: CASSSPTGDPPGNEQFF; CDR3 DNA: TGTGCCAGCTCATCACCAACCGGGGACCCCCCGGGCAATGAGCAGTTCTTC
J gene: TRBJ1-2; D gene: NA; V gene: TRBV27; clone size: NA; CDR3 protein: CASSANQGGYTF; CDR3 DNA: TGTGCCAGCAGTGCCAACCAGGGTGGCTACACCTTC
J gene: TRBJ1-2; D gene: NA; V gene: TRBV11-2; clone size: NA; CDR3 protein: CASSLAGEGYGYTF; CDR3 DNA: TGTGCCAGCAGCTTAGCAGGGGAAGGCTATGGCTACACCTTC
J gene: TRBJ2-3; D gene: TRBD2; V gene: TRBV5-1; clone size: NA; CDR3 protein: CASSRGHGTGTSGRRTDTQYF; CDR3 DNA: TGCGCCAGCAGCCGGGGCCACGGAACCGGGACTAGCGGGAGACGCACAGATACGCAGTATTTT
J gene: TRBJ2-7; D gene: TRBD1; V gene: TRBV4-1; clone size: few; CDR3 protein: CASSQGQGPTYEQYF; CDR3 DNA: TGCGCCAGCAGCCAAGGACAGGGGCCAACCTACGAGCAGTACTTC
J gene: TRBJ2-1; D gene: TRBD2; V gene: TRBV4-1; clone size: many; CDR3 protein: CASRLAGGNPLNEQFF; CDR3 DNA: TGCGCCAGCAGACTAGCGGGAGGGAATCCTCTTAATGAGCAGTTCTTC
J gene: TRBJ2-7; D gene: TRBD2; V gene: TRBV2; clone size: few; CDR3 protein: CASIARTSVPDEQYF; CDR3 DNA: TGTGCCAGCATCGCGAGGACTAGCGTACCTGACGAGCAGTACTTC
J gene: TRBJ1-3; D gene: NA; V gene: TRBV7-6; clone size: NA; CDR3 protein: CASSSTYQGTGNTIYF; CDR3 DNA: TGTGCCAGCAGCTCCACGTATCAGGGAACAGGAAACACCATATATTTT
J gene: TRBJ2-5; D gene: NA; V gene: TRBV7-8; clone size: NA; CDR3 protein: CASSLEGVVAVETQYF; CDR3 DNA: TGTGCCAGCAGCTTAGAGGGGGTAGTAGCGGTGGAGACCCAGTACTTC
J gene: TRBJ2-7; D gene: NA; V gene: TRBV28; clone size: NA; CDR3 protein: CASSSSLIYEQYF; CDR3 DNA: TGTGCCAGCAGCTCCTCCCTCATTTACGAGCAGTACTTC
J gene: TRBJ2-2; D gene: TRBD2; V gene: TRBV6-6; clone size: NA; CDR3 protein: CASSYGAGVATGELFF; CDR3 DNA: TGTGCCAGCAGTTACGGTGCGGGAGTGGCCACCGGGGAGCTGTTTTTT
J gene: TRBJ2-1; D gene: TRBD2; V gene: TRBV6-4; clone size: NA; CDR3 protein: CASSPTLAGIHEQFF; CDR3 DNA: TGTGCCAGCAGCCCTACGTTAGCGGGAATCCATGAGCAGTTCTTC
J gene: TRBJ2-1; D gene: NA; V gene: TRBV19; clone size: NA; CDR3 protein: CASSIARGRSYNEQFF; CDR3 DNA: TGTGCCAGTAGTATAGCAAGGGGAAGGTCCTACAATGAGCAGTTCTTC
J gene: TRBJ2-7; D gene: NA; V gene: TRBV10-3; clone size: NA; CDR3 protein: CAISEGGNSYEQYF; CDR3 DNA: TGTGCCATCAGTGAGGGGGGAAACTCCTACGAGCAGTACTTC
J gene: TRBJ2-7; D gene: TRBD2; V gene: TRBV11-2; clone size: NA; CDR3 protein: CASSSTSGRNEQYF; CDR3 DNA: TGTGCCAGCAGCTCTACTAGCGGGAGAAACGAGCAGTACTTC
J gene: TRBJ2-7; D gene: NA; V gene: TRBV19; clone size: NA; CDR3 protein: CASRLGPNYEQYF; CDR3 DNA: TGTGCCAGTAGGTTAGGGCCCAACTACGAGCAGTACTTC
J gene: TRBJ2-7; D gene: TRBD2; V gene: TRBV7-6; clone size: few; CDR3 protein: CASSDLADYEQYF; CDR3 DNA: TGTGCCAGCAGCGACCTAGCGGACTACGAGCAGTACTTC
J gene: TRBJ1-4; D gene: NA; V gene: TRBV28; clone size: NA; CDR3 protein: CASNPAGAEGGEKLFF; CDR3 DNA: TGTGCCAGCAACCCCGCGGGGGCAGAGGGCGGTGAAAAACTGTTTTTT
J gene: TRBJ2-3; D gene: TRBD2; V gene: TRBV5-4; clone size: NA; CDR3 protein: CASSLGTSGIGTTQYF; CDR3 DNA: TGTGCCAGCAGCTTGGGGACTAGCGGGATCGGCACTACGCAGTATTTT
J gene: TRBJ1-2; D gene: NA; V gene: TRBV7-6; clone size: once; CDR3 protein: CASSFGRGGYTF; CDR3 DNA: TGTGCCAGCAGCTTTGGCAGGGGCGGCTACACCTTC
J gene: TRBJ2-3; D gene: NA; V gene: TRBV27; clone size: NA; CDR3 protein: CASSLRLATDTQYF; CDR3 DNA: TGTGCCAGCAGTTTAAGGCTGGCCACAGATACGCAGTATTTT
J gene: TRBJ2-7; D gene: NA; V gene: TRBV11-2; clone size: NA; CDR3 protein: CASKTDTLLHYEQYF; CDR3 DNA: TGTGCCAGCAAAACAGACACATTACTCCACTACGAGCAGTACTTC
J gene: TRBJ2-3; D gene: NA; V gene: TRBV5-4; clone size: few; CDR3 protein: CASSFFGAGRQDTQYF; CDR3 DNA: TGTGCCAGCAGCTTCTTTGGGGCAGGAAGGCAAGATACGCAGTATTTT
J gene: TRBJ1-2; D gene: NA; V gene: TRBV19; clone size: NA; CDR3 protein: CASSINPLTKGGYTF; CDR3 DNA: TGTGCCAGTAGTATTAATCCGCTCACTAAGGGCGGCTACACCTTC
J gene: TRBJ2-1; D gene: TRBD2; V gene: TRBV5-1; clone size: few; CDR3 protein: CASSSGLAGGYNEQFF; CDR3 DNA: TGCGCCAGCAGCTCGGGACTAGCGGGAGGTTACAATGAGCAGTTCTTC
J gene: TRBJ2-3; D gene: NA; V gene: TRBV14; clone size: NA; CDR3 protein: CASSQEWRLGTDTQYF; CDR3 DNA: TGTGCCAGCAGCCAAGAGTGGAGACTAGGCACAGATACGCAGTATTTT
J gene: TRBJ2-1; D gene: NA; V gene: TRBV5-1; clone size: NA; CDR3 protein: CASSLVGPTSYNEQFF; CDR3 DNA: TGCGCCAGCAGCTTGGTTGGCCCGACCTCCTACAATGAGCAGTTCTTC
J gene: TRBJ2-7; D gene: NA; V gene: TRBV28; clone size: NA; CDR3 protein: CAGGALSDHEQYF; CDR3 DNA: TGTGCCGGGGGGGCGCTTTCAGACCACGAGCAGTACTTC
J gene: TRBJ2-2; D gene: TRBD2; V gene: TRBV7-9; clone size: NA; CDR3 protein: CASSLALAGRTGELFF; CDR3 DNA: TGTGCCAGCAGCTTAGCGTTAGCGGGAAGGACCGGGGAGCTGTTTTTT
J gene: TRBJ2-7; D gene: TRBD1; V gene: TRBV5-1; clone size: NA; CDR3 protein: CASRPPQGAVYEQYF; CDR3 DNA: TGCGCCAGCAGGCCTCCCCAGGGGGCTGTCTACGAGCAGTACTTC
J gene: TRBJ2-7; D gene: TRBD1; V gene: TRBV6-1; clone size: NA; CDR3 protein: CASSAWTGGGDEQYF; CDR3 DNA: TGTGCCAGCAGTGCCTGGACAGGGGGAGGGGACGAGCAGTACTTC
J gene: TRBJ2-1; D gene: TRBD1; V gene: TRBV5-8; clone size: NA; CDR3 protein: CASSLVILETGGNEQFF; CDR3 DNA: TGTGCCAGCAGCTTGGTTATTCTCGAGACAGGGGGCAATGAGCAGTTCTTC
J gene: TRBJ2-1; D gene: NA; V gene: TRBV10-1; clone size: few; CDR3 protein: CASSRDLSDNEQFF; CDR3 DNA: TGCGCCAGCAGCCGGGACCTATCGGACAATGAGCAGTTCTTC
J gene: TRBJ1-1; D gene: NA; V gene: TRBV13; clone size: NA; CDR3 protein: CASSPKGTLNTEAFF; CDR3 DNA: TGTGCCAGCAGCCCCAAGGGGACCCTGAACACTGAAGCTTTCTTT
J gene: TRBJ2-1; D gene: NA; V gene: TRBV28; clone size: many; CDR3 protein: CAHSRGGSYNEQFF; CDR3 DNA: TGTGCCCACAGCAGGGGGGGTTCCTACAATGAGCAGTTCTTC
J gene: TRBJ2-1; D gene: TRBD1; V gene: TRBV5-1; clone size: NA; CDR3 protein: CASSLGGTGVWNEQFF; CDR3 DNA: TGCGCCAGCAGCTTGGGTGGGACAGGGGTTTGGAATGAGCAGTTCTTC
J gene: TRBJ2-7; D gene: TRBD1; V gene: TRBV7-9; clone size: NA; CDR3 protein: CASSPGTVFYEQYF; CDR3 DNA: TGTGCCAGCAGCCCCGGGACAGTCTTCTACGAGCAGTACTTC
J gene: TRBJ1-2; D gene: NA; V gene: TRBV4-1; clone size: many; CDR3 protein: CASSHPRNYGYTF; CDR3 DNA: TGCGCCAGCAGCCACCCCAGAAACTATGGCTACACCTTC
J gene: TRBJ1-5; D gene: TRBD1; V gene: TRBV19; clone size: NA; CDR3 protein: CASSIEGAGHQPQHF; CDR3 DNA: TGTGCCAGTAGTATCGAGGGGGCGGGGCATCAGCCCCAGCATTTT